The 29 T cell receptor beta chains in this list originate from one sample, sequenced in a study of beta chain features in type 1 diabetes. Expressed TCRB transcripts were sequenced because the entire RNA isolate underwent reverse transcription. Here immunoSEQ multiplex PCR was the method, and the copy in TCRdb shows in-frame clones only, minus some. This sample yields about 140,000 clones, of which about 9.1% are seen a single time; around 0.65% belongs to the top ten. The sequencing sample was made of central memory CD4+ T cells from blood. Source of these receptors: a woman between 40 and 50 years old in good health.

This clone was recorded many times. The rearrangement links TRBV6-1 to TRBJ2-4; TRBD2 might be the D (7 bases). The CDR3 spans 15 residues. Trimming cost V 6 bases and J 5 bases, with 17 bases left between them. Germline V gives CDR1 MNHNS, CDR2 SASEGT. As DNA, the CDR3 is TGTGCCAGCAGCGTCGAGGGGGGGCTCCAAAACATTCAGTACTTC. Protein: CASSVEGGLQNIQYF.

This chain uses TRBV7-2 with TRBJ1-2, with 9 positions matching TRBD1. V dropped 2 bases and J dropped 5; count of bases not matched to a gene: 9. Looked up from germline, CDR1 is SGHTA and CDR2 is FQGNSA. This CDR3 region has 16 residues. The CDR3, as DNA: TGTGCCAGCAGCTTAAGTGAGGCGACAGGGGGTTATGGCTACACCTTC. It yields the protein CASSLSEATGGYGYTF.

This clone came up a few times. The chain employs TRBV5-6 and TRBJ1-5; 7 nucleotides agree with TRBD1. J lost 4 bases, V lost 0 bases, and 4 bases had no gene match. The CDR3 is 15 amino acids. CDR1 and CDR2 (germline): SGHDT, YYEEEE. This CDR3 is CASSLGTGPNQPQHF. The CDR3 nucleotides read TGTGCCAGCAGCTTGGGGACAGGTCCTAATCAGCCCCAGCATTTT.

The chain employs TRBV4-3 and TRBJ2-7; tentative D call: TRBD2 (6 bases). Trimming removed 0 bases from V and 3 bases from J, with 15 bases in between. CDR1 is LGHNA, CDR2 YSLEER, per germline. The CDR3 loop spans 16 amino acids. This CDR3 reads CASSQDPSGDFYEQYF. The CDR3 DNA is TGCGCCAGCAGCCAAGATCCGTCGGGGGATTTCTACGAGCAGTACTTC.

This clone came up many times. The CDR3 is CGCGEPSQPQHF. In nucleotides, the CDR3 is TGCGGGTGTGGGGAGCCTAGCCAGCCCCAGCATTTT. J is TRBJ1-5 and V is TRBV29-1; D gene ambiguous. The CDR3 covers 12 residues. The V gene's germline CDR1 is SQVTM and CDR2 ANQGSEA. Looking up the rest from reference TRBV29-1 and TRBJ1-5 gives the full variable domain: SAVISQKPSRDICQRGTSLTIQCQVDSQVTMMFWYRQQPGQSLTLIATANQGSEATYESGFVIDKFPISRPNLTFSTLTVSNMSPEDSSIYLCGCGEPSQPQHFGDGTRLSIL.

In this sample, this clone turned up many times. This chain connects TRBV2 to TRBJ2-5; TRBD1 matches at 8 bases. The J segment lost 7 bases and the V segment lost 2 bases, leaving 3 bases of the junction unmatched. Germline V gives CDR1 SNHLY, CDR2 FYNNEI. CDR3 length equals 13 residues. The CDR3 is CASSEITGGTQYF. The CDR3 DNA follows: TGTGCCAGCAGTGAAATTACAGGGGGGACCCAGTACTTC. The complete variable domain, with remaining parts taken from reference TRBV2 and TRBJ2-5, reads EPEVTQTPSHQVTQMGQEVILRCVPISNHLYFYWYRQILGQKVEFLVSFYNNEISEKSEIFDDQFSVERPDGSNFTLKIRSTKLEDSAMYFCASSEITGGTQYFGPGTRLLVL.

For the CDR3, the DNA is TGTGCCAGCAGCTTACCAGGACAGCCCAGGCCCACCTTC. The encoded protein is CASSLPGQPRPTF. The rearrangement uses TRBV11-1 and TRBJ1-2; D perhaps matches TRBD1 (6 bases). V lost 2 bases, J lost 13 bases, and 17 bases lay in between. Germline V gene data show CDR1 as SGHAT and CDR2 as FQDESV (reference sequence). CDR3 length equals 13 residues.

The chain couples TRBV25-1 to TRBJ1-1; TRBD1 aligns across 9 bases. In germline, CDR1 is MGHDK, CDR2 SYGVNS. With 6 bases clipped from V and 5 bases from J, the junction kept 4 bases outside the gene matches. The CDR3 loop spans 13 amino acids. CDR3 in amino acids: CASRLGTGTEAFF. The CDR3 DNA is TGTGCCAGCAGGTTAGGGACAGGGACTGAAGCTTTCTTT.

This clone was counted a few times. This chain connects TRBV2 to TRBJ2-6; unclear D gene. The germline V and J ends were trimmed by 7 bases and 3 bases, with 13 bases remaining between them. From germline, CDR1 is SNHLY and CDR2 FYNNEI. The CDR3 contains 15 residues. CDR3 region: CASKRVSGGANVLTF. CDR3 in DNA: TGTGCCAGCAAACGGGTTTCGGGTGGGGCCAACGTCCTGACTTTC.

This rearrangement joins TRBV5-4 to TRBJ2-2; D is unresolved. V was cut by 0 bases and J by 5 bases, with 8 bases left in between. Germline V gene data show CDR1 as SGHNT and CDR2 as YYREEE (reference sequence). The CDR3 runs 14 residues. The CDR3 coding sequence is TGTGCCAGCAGCTTGGTGAGAGAAACCGGGGAGCTGTTTTTT. Protein: CASSLVRETGELFF. Combining the CDR3 with reference TRBV5-4 and TRBJ2-2 gives the whole variable domain ETGVTQSPTHLIKTRGQQVTLRCSSQSGHNTVSWYQQALGQGPQFIFQYYREEENGRGNFPPRFSGLQFPNYSSELNVNALELDDSALYLCASSLVRETGELFFGEGSRLTVL.

This sequence joins TRBV15 and TRBJ1-5; D might be TRBD1 (6 bases). The germline V and J ends were trimmed by 1 base and 6 bases, with 10 bases remaining between them. Germline lookup yields CDR1 LNHNV and CDR2 YYDKDF (reference sequence). The CDR3 is made up of 14 amino acids. The CDR3: CATSRGGQTQPQHF. The CDR3 DNA reads TGTGCCACCAGCAGAGGCGGACAGACTCAGCCCCAGCATTTT.

The genes are TRBV12-5 and TRBJ2-7, with D tentatively TRBD1 (6 bases). Per germline, CDR1 LGHNT and CDR2 FRNRAP. The length of the CDR3 is 13 residues. V lost 7 bases to trimming and J lost 0 bases, with 10 bases between them. The CDR3 sequence: CASVLGGSYEQYF. DNA for the CDR3: TGTGCTAGTGTTCTAGGGGGCTCCTACGAGCAGTACTTC.

The rearrangement uses TRBV7-9 and TRBJ2-1; D perhaps matches TRBD1 (5 bases). Germline V gene sequence: CDR1 SEHNR, CDR2 FQNEAQ (reference sequence). CDR3 length: 15 residues. V lost 5 bases, J lost 7 bases, and 18 bases lay in between. The DNA of the CDR3 is TGTGCCAGCAGCGCACAATCAGGGATGGAGAATGAGCAGTTCTTC. This translates into CASSAQSGMENEQFF.

This clone was counted between two and nine times. The chain couples TRBV10-3 to TRBJ2-2, with TRBD1 identical over 8 bases. Looked up from germline, CDR1 is ENHRY and CDR2 is SYGVKD. Trimming removed 8 bases from V and 8 bases from J; junction bases left unmatched: 10. The CDR3 has 14 residues. This CDR3 is CAILRTGSQGELFF. DNA for the CDR3: TGTGCCATCCTTAGGACAGGGAGCCAAGGGGAGCTGTTTTTT.

This clone was seen repeatedly, ten times or more. V gene TRBV14 combines with J gene TRBJ2-7; D gene unclear. Germline V lookup: CDR1 SGHDN, CDR2 FVKESK. The CDR3 runs 13 residues. With 5 bases removed from V and 2 bases from J, the gap between germline ends came to 10 bases. The CDR3 bases are TGTGCCAGCAGCTTCCTATCAACCTACGAGCAGTACTTC. Translation gives CASSFLSTYEQYF. Complete variable domain (other parts from reference TRBV14 and TRBJ2-7): EAGVTQFPSHSVIEKGQTVTLRCDPISGHDNLYWYRRVMGKEIKFLLHFVKESKQDESGMPNNRFLAERTGGTYSTLKVQPAELEDSGVYFCASSFLSTYEQYFGPGTRLTVT.

The J gene is TRBJ2-1, the V gene TRBV7-2; the D is unclear. Germline CDR1 is SGHTA and CDR2 is FQGNSA. This CDR3 comprises 13 residues. Trimming cost V 5 bases and J 5 bases, with 10 bases left between them. In DNA, the CDR3 is TGTGCCAGCAGCGTAACTATAAACAATGAGCAGTTCTTC. Translating gives CASSVTINNEQFF.

The chain links TRBV7-2 to TRBJ2-1; 8 bases map to TRBD2. The CDR3 sequence is 16 residues long. Germline V lookup: CDR1 SGHTA, CDR2 FQGNSA. The V segment lost 5 bases and the J segment 10 bases; nucleotides outside the gene matches: 16. CDR3 residues: CASSPSGTRGEGEQFF. CDR3 nucleotides: TGTGCCAGCAGCCCCTCCGGGACTAGGGGTGAAGGCGAGCAGTTCTTC.

This clone was observed a handful of times. The chain combines TRBV7-2 with TRBJ2-5, with TRBD2 identical over 11 bases. J was trimmed by 2 bases and V by 2 bases; bases with no gene match: 4. Germline CDR1 and CDR2: SGHTA and FQGNSA. The CDR3 loop spans 16 amino acids. The CDR3 here is CASSLNGLAGQETQYF. Written as DNA, the CDR3 is TGTGCCAGCAGCTTAAATGGACTAGCGGGTCAAGAGACCCAGTACTTC.

This clone was detected a few times. The rearrangement joins TRBV25-1 to TRBJ2-1; 7 nucleotides align to TRBD1. The CDR3 is 15 amino acids. Trimming cost V 4 bases and J 9 bases; bases outside gene matches: 12. The V gene's germline CDR1 is MGHDK and CDR2 SYGVNS. The CDR3, as DNA: TGTGCCAGCAGTGCTAGACAGGGATTCTATAGTGAGCAGTTCTTC. This translates into CASSARQGFYSEQFF.

The CDR3 region has the DNA TGTGCCAGCAGCTACACCCTTGGCAGGGGAGTTGGTGGCTACACCTTC. This sequence encodes CASSYTLGRGVGGYTF. The chain uses TRBV7-9 and TRBJ1-2; D perhaps matches TRBD1 (6 bases). V lost 4 bases and J lost 7, with 22 bases in between. The CDR3 runs to 16 residues. CDR1 is SEHNR and CDR2 is FQNEAQ in the germline V gene (reference sequence).

This clone was found a few times. V gene TRBV18 combines with J gene TRBJ2-7; 7 nucleotides agree with TRBD2. The J segment lost 0 bases and the V segment lost 3 bases, leaving 5 bases of the junction unmatched. This CDR3 has 15 amino acids. Germline CDR1 KGHSH, CDR2 LQKENI. DNA for the CDR3: TGTGCCAGCTCACCCACTAGCGCGGACTCCTACGAGCAGTACTTC. Its translation is CASSPTSADSYEQYF.

The gene calls are TRBV2 and TRBJ2-5; TRBD2 might be the D (6 bases). This CDR3 is built from 14 residues. Trimming cost V 6 bases and J 5 bases, with 16 bases left between them. Looked up from germline, CDR1 is SNHLY and CDR2 is FYNNEI. The CDR3 sequence: CASSQGRGGETQYF. In DNA form, the CDR3 reads TGTGCCAGCAGCCAGGGACGCGGAGGGGAGACCCAGTACTTC. The whole variable domain, remainder taken from reference TRBV2 and TRBJ2-5, is EPEVTQTPSHQVTQMGQEVILRCVPISNHLYFYWYRQILGQKVEFLVSFYNNEISEKSEIFDDQFSVERPDGSNFTLKIRSTKLEDSAMYFCASSQGRGGETQYFGPGTRLLVL.

The table lists this clone with many counts. The chain carries TRBV23-1 and TRBJ1-2; TRBD1 matches 8 bases. TRBV23-1 is assigned to the ORF class and has an uncertain function. The ends lost 5 bases at V and 3 bases at J; junction bases unmatched: 14. This CDR3 contains 17 residues. The CDR3 loop is CASSEGTGPSSDYGYTF. DNA of the CDR3: TGCGCCAGCAGTGAAGGGACAGGCCCATCCAGTGACTATGGCTACACCTTC.

The chain combines TRBV25-1 with TRBJ1-4, with D hard to call. The V and J ends lost 5 bases and 8 bases respectively, with 18 bases between them. Germline CDR1 is MGHDK and CDR2 is SYGVNS. The CDR3 runs to 15 residues. The CDR3, as DNA: TGTGCCAGCAGTACTCCCGGGGTCGGAACAGAAAAACTGTTTTTT. This codes for CASSTPGVGTEKLFF.

This clone appeared a few times. The chain carries TRBV4-1 and TRBJ1-2, with unresolved D. Germline V gene sequence: CDR1 MGHRA, CDR2 YSYEKL. V lost 0 bases, J lost 2 bases, and 13 bases lay in between. This CDR3 has 16 amino acids. As DNA, the CDR3 is TGCGCCAGCAGCCAAGAAGGGAGAACTTCAAACTATGGCTACACCTTC. Amino acid sequence: CASSQEGRTSNYGYTF.

DNA of the CDR3: TGTGCCAGCAGCTTAGAGGTTACGGGAAAACTGTTTTTT. Translated: CASSLEVTGKLFF. The V and J genes are TRBV7-2 and TRBJ1-4; no firm D call. The CDR3 runs to 13 residues. Germline CDR1 SGHTA, CDR2 FQGNSA. Trimming pared 1 base from V and 10 bases from J, leaving 10 bases between. Variable domain in full (rest from reference TRBV7-2 and TRBJ1-4): GAGVSQSPSNKVTEKGKDVELRCDPISGHTALYWYRQSLGQGLEFLIYFQGNSAPDKSGLPSDRFSAERTGGSVSTLTIQRTQQEDSAVYLCASSLEVTGKLFFGSGTQLSVL.

V usage is TRBV7-8 and J usage is TRBJ2-3; 7 bases are a match to TRBD2. V shed 1 base and J 3 bases; nucleotides not matched to a gene: 10. There are 17 residues in the CDR3. Germline V gives CDR1 SGHVS, CDR2 FQNEAQ. This CDR3 reads CASSLVSGGLRTDTQYF. The CDR3, as DNA: TGTGCCAGCAGCTTAGTCTCGGGGGGATTGAGGACAGATACGCAGTATTTT.

This clone was seen ten or more times. The chain uses TRBV7-9 and TRBJ1-1; TRBD1 matches 7 bases. The germline V gene encodes CDR1 SEHNR and CDR2 FQNEAQ (reference sequence). The CDR3 totals 12 residues. The ends lost 5 bases at V and 7 bases at J; junction bases unmatched: 4. CDR3 coding DNA: TGTGCCAGCAGCCCCCAGGGGGATGAAGCTTTCTTT. Translating it yields CASSPQGDEAFF.

This clone was seen repeatedly, ten times or more. V and J are TRBV7-2 and TRBJ2-1, with 11 bases that match TRBD2. The trim removed 5 bases at V and 7 bases at J, leaving 4 bases unmatched. Germline CDR1 and CDR2: SGHTA and FQGNSA. The CDR3 runs 14 residues. DNA of the CDR3: TGTGCCAGCAGCGCAACTAGCGGGGGAAATGAGCAGTTCTTC. It encodes CASSATSGGNEQFF. The full variable domain, with the rest looked up from reference TRBV7-2 and TRBJ2-1, is GAGVSQSPSNKVTEKGKDVELRCDPISGHTALYWYRQSLGQGLEFLIYFQGNSAPDKSGLPSDRFSAERTGGSVSTLTIQRTQQEDSAVYLCASSATSGGNEQFFGPGTRLTVL.